A single sample gave rise to the 14 T cell receptor beta chains below, sequenced in a study of T cell responses to AZD1222 COVID-19 vaccine. Measured with immunoSEQ multiplex PCR; TCRdb has only the in-frame clones, and not every one. The table includes about 100,000 clones, 75% to 90% detected once. The specimen was peripheral blood, collected 28 days after the second AZD1222 dose. Receptor source: an adult who received the AZD1222 COVID-19 vaccine.

This clone was detected a few times. The J gene is TRBJ1-1, the V gene TRBV5-4; no clear D. V lost 3 bases and J 1 base, leaving 7 bases between the germline ends. This CDR3 contains 13 residues. Germline V gene data show CDR1 as SGHNT and CDR2 as YYREEE (reference sequence). CDR3 sequence reads: CASSSSGNTEAFF. Here the CDR3 DNA reads TGTGCCAGCAGCTCCTCGGGGAACACTGAAGCTTTCTTT.

The rearrangement uses TRBV12-3 or TRBV12-4 and TRBJ1-5, with unresolved D. This CDR3 spans 13 amino acids. V was trimmed by 1 base and J by 5 bases, leaving 6 bases between them. CDR3 residues: CASSLERYQPQHF. CDR3 nucleotides: TGTGCCAGCAGTTTAGAGCGTTATCAGCCCCAGCATTTT.

The genes are TRBV7-9 and TRBJ2-2; 7 bases are a match to TRBD1. This CDR3 has 14 residues. Per the germline V gene, CDR1 is SEHNR and CDR2 is FQNEAQ (reference sequence). V lost 5 bases and J lost 6; bases outside the gene matches: 6. In nucleotides, the CDR3 is TGTGCCAGCAGCATTACAGGGGCCCCCGGGGAGCTGTTTTTT. It yields the protein CASSITGAPGELFF.

This clone was seen just once. The rearrangement uses TRBV19 and TRBJ2-5; the match to TRBD2 covers 11 bases. Germline V lookup: CDR1 LNHDA, CDR2 SQIVND (reference sequence). Germline trimming cut 4 bases from V and 2 bases from J; bases unmatched to any gene: 3. CDR3 length: 15 residues. The CDR3 nucleotides are TGTGCCAGTAGTACGGGACTAGCGGCTCAAGAGACCCAGTACTTC. Translating gives CASSTGLAAQETQYF.

The rearrangement uses TRBV18 and TRBJ2-1; TRBD2 agrees at 9 bases. The CDR3 runs 16 residues. Germline V gives CDR1 KGHSH, CDR2 LQKENI. With 1 base clipped from V and 5 bases from J, the junction kept 6 bases outside the gene matches. The CDR3: CASSPRREGLNNEQFF. The CDR3 nucleotides read TGTGCCAGCTCACCACGGCGGGAGGGCCTGAACAATGAGCAGTTCTTC.

V gene TRBV25-1 combines with J gene TRBJ2-7; 9 bases match TRBD1. Germline values: CDR1 MGHDK, CDR2 SYGVNS. The ends lost 5 bases at V and 7 bases at J; junction bases unmatched: 9. This CDR3 is 14 amino acids long. The CDR3: CASSKRDRVGEQYF. In nucleotides, the CDR3 is TGTGCCAGCAGTAAGCGGGACAGGGTCGGTGAGCAGTACTTC.

The chain recombines TRBV5-4 with TRBJ2-2, with a possible D match to TRBD1 (5 bases). Germline V gene lookup returns CDR1 SGHNT and CDR2 YYREEE (reference sequence). Between the trimmed V and J ends, which lost 1 base and 6 bases, there was a span of 10 bases. CDR3 size: 14 residues. This CDR3 reads CASSLPQGAGELFF. CDR3 nucleotide sequence: TGTGCCAGCAGCTTGCCCCAGGGCGCCGGGGAGCTGTTTTTT. Based on the CDR3 plus reference TRBV5-4 and TRBJ2-2, the full variable domain is ETGVTQSPTHLIKTRGQQVTLRCSSQSGHNTVSWYQQALGQGPQFIFQYYREEENGRGNFPPRFSGLQFPNYSSELNVNALELDDSALYLCASSLPQGAGELFFGEGSRLTVL.

In this sample, this clone turned up once. The gene calls are TRBV5-4 and TRBJ2-5, with TRBD2 matching over 10 bases. V was pared by 5 bases and J by 3 bases, with 4 bases of the junction left unmatched. The CDR3 has 14 residues. From germline, CDR1 is SGHNT and CDR2 YYREEE (reference sequence). The CDR3 DNA sequence: TGTGCCAGCAGATTTGGACTAGCGGAAGAGACCCAGTACTTC. Its protein is CASRFGLAEETQYF.

The genes are TRBV9 and TRBJ1-2, with no clear D. Trimming removed 3 bases at V and 8 bases at J, with 17 bases between. This CDR3 contains 14 residues. The germline V gene has CDR1 SGDLS and CDR2 YYNGEE. CDR3 sequence (DNA): TGTGCCAGCAGCGACTCCCGAGGGAAAAGCGGCTACACCTTC. It translates to CASSDSRGKSGYTF.

The gene calls are TRBV27 and TRBJ1-2; TRBD1 aligns across 7 bases. The CDR3 loop spans 13 amino acids. The V and J ends lost 5 bases and 6 bases, in that order; junction bases with no gene match: 6. CDR1 and CDR2 (germline): MNHEY, SMNVEV (reference sequence). The CDR3 DNA reads as TGTGCCAGCAGTCACCGGGACAGCCATGGCTACACCTTC. This encodes CASSHRDSHGYTF.

V is TRBV5-1 and J is TRBJ1-1; no definite D call. Trimming left V 1 base short and J 5 bases short, with 12 bases between. The CDR3 extends over 14 amino acids. Per the germline V gene, CDR1 is SGHRS and CDR2 is YFSETQ. In DNA, the CDR3 is TGCGCCAGCAGCTTGTGGGCCGCTAGTACTGAAGCTTTCTTT. This codes for CASSLWAASTEAFF.

This rearrangement joins TRBV19 to TRBJ2-2, with D uncertain. The CDR3 is made up of 12 amino acids. The germline gives CDR1 LNHDA, CDR2 SQIVND (reference sequence). V dropped 3 bases and J dropped 6 bases, with 5 bases sitting between them. The CDR3 sequence is CASSIAAGELFF. DNA for the CDR3: TGTGCCAGTAGTATTGCGGCCGGGGAGCTGTTTTTT. The full variable domain, in which reference TRBV19 and TRBJ2-2 provide the parts outside the CDR3, is DGGITQSPKYLFRKEGQNVTLSCEQNLNHDAMYWYRQDPGQGLRLIYYSQIVNDFQKGDIAEGYSVSREKKESFPLTVTSAQKNPTAFYLCASSIAAGELFFGEGSRLTVL.

The sample holds one count of this clone. The chain is built from TRBV29-1 and TRBJ2-3; 11 nucleotides line up with TRBD2. The ends lost 6 bases at V and 0 bases at J; junction bases unmatched: 14. Per the germline V gene, CDR1 is SQVTM and CDR2 is ANQGSEA. The CDR3 consists of 18 residues. The CDR3 DNA reads as TGCAGCGTGCGCTCTACACTAGCGGGAGTTAGTAGCACAGATACGCAGTATTTT. It encodes CSVRSTLAGVSSTDTQYF.

In its sample, this clone was seen once. The chain combines TRBV5-8 with TRBJ2-4; no reliable D call. Germline CDR1 reads SGHTS; CDR2 reads YDEGEE. The CDR3 has 13 residues. V lost 0 bases and J 5 bases, leaving 6 bases between the germline ends. CDR3 bases: TGTGCCAGCAGCTTGGGCCCTGAAAACATTCAGTACTTC. This codes for CASSLGPENIQYF.